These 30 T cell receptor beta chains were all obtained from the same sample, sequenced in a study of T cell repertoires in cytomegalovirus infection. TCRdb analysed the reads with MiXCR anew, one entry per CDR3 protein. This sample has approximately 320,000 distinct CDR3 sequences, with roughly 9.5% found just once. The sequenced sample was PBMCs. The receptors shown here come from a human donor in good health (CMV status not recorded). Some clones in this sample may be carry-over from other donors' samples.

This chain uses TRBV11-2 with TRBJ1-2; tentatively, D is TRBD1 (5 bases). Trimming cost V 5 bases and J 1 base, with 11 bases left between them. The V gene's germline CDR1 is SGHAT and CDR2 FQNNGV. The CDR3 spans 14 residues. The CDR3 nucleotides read TGTGCCAGCAGCCCCCGGGGGGATAACTATGGCTACACCTTC. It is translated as CASSPRGDNYGYTF.

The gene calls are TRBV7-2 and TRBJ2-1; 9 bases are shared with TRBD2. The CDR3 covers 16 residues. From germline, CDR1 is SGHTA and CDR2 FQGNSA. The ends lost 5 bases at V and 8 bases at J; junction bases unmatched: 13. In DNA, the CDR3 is TGTGCCAGCAGCCTCGGTGGCGGGGGGGCCCTCTATGAGCAGTTCTTC. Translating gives CASSLGGGGALYEQFF. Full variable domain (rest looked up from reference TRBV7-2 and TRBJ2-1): GAGVSQSPSNKVTEKGKDVELRCDPISGHTALYWYRQSLGQGLEFLIYFQGNSAPDKSGLPSDRFSAERTGGSVSTLTIQRTQQEDSAVYLCASSLGGGGALYEQFFGPGTRLTVL.

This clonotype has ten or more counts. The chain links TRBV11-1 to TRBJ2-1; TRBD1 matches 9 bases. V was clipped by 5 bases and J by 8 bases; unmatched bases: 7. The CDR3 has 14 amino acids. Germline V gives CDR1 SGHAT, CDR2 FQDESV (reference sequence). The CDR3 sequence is CASSMDRGGDEQFF. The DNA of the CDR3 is TGTGCCAGCAGCATGGACAGGGGAGGGGATGAGCAGTTCTTC. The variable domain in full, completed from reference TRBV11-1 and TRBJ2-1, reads EAEVAQSPRYKITEKSQAVAFWCDPISGHATLYWYRQILGQGPELLVQFQDESVVDDSQLPKDRFSAERLKGVDSTLKIQPAELGDSAMYLCASSMDRGGDEQFFGPGTRLTVL.

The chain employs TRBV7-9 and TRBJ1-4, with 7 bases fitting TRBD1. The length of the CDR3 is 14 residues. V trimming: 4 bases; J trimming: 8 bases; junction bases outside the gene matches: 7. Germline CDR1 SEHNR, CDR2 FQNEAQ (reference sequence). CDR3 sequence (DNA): TGTGCCAGCAGCTCGCGACAGGGAAGGGAAAAACTGTTTTTT. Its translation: CASSSRQGREKLFF.

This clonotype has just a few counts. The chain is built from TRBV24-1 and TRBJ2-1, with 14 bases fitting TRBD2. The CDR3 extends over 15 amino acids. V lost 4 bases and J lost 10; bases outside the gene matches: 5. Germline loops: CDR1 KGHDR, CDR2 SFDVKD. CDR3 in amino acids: CATSDPGLAGGEQFF. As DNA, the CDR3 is TGTGCCACCAGTGACCCTGGACTAGCGGGAGGCGAGCAGTTCTTC.

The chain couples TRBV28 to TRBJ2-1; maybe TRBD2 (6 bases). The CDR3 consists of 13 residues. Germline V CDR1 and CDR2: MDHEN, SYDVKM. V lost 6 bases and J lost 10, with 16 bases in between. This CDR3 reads CASRETSLIEQFF. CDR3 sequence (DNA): TGTGCCAGCAGGGAAACTAGCCTGATCGAGCAGTTCTTC. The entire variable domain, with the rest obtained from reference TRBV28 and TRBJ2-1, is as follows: DVKVTQSSRYLVKRTGEKVFLECVQDMDHENMFWYRQDPGLGLRLIYFSYDVKMKEKGDIPEGYSVSREKKERFSLILESASTNQTSMYLCASRETSLIEQFFGPGTRLTVL.

This chain's CDR3 is CASRLEVSPNHF. CDR3 DNA: TGTGCAAGTCGCTTAGAAGTCTCCCCGAACCACTTT. The J gene is TRBJ1-6, the V gene TRBV12-2. TRBV12-2 is tagged as a pseudogene. The length of the CDR3 is 12 residues.

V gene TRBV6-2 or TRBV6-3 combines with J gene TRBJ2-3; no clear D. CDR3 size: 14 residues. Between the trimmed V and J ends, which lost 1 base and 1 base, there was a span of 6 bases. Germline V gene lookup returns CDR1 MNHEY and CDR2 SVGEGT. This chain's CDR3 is CASSYYAGTDTQYF. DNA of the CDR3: TGTGCCAGCAGTTACTACGCGGGCACAGATACGCAGTATTTT.

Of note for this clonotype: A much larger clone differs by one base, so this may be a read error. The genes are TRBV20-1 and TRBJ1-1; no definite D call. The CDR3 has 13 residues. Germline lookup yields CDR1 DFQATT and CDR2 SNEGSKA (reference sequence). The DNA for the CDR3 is TGCGGTGCTTTAAACGTTCCGAACACTGAAGCTTTCTTT. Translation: CGALNVPNTEAFF.

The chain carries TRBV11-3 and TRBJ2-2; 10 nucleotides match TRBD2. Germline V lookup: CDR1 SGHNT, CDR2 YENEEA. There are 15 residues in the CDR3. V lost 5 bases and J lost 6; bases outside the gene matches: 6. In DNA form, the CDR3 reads TGTGCCAGCAGCATCGGACTAGCGGTCCCCGGGGAGCTGTTTTTT. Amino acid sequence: CASSIGLAVPGELFF.

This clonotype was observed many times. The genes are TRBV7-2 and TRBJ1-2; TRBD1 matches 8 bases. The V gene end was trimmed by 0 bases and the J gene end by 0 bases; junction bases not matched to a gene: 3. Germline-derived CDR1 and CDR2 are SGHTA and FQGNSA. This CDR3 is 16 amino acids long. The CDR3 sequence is CASSLALDRANYGYTF. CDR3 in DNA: TGTGCCAGCAGCTTAGCTTTGGACAGGGCTAACTATGGCTACACCTTC.

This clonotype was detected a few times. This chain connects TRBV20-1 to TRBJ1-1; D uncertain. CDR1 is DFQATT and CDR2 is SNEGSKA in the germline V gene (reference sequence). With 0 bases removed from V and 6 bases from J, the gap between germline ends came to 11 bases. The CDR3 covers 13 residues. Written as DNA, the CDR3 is TGCAGTGCTAGAGATCCCAATCGGGCTGAAGCTTTCTTT. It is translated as CSARDPNRAEAFF.

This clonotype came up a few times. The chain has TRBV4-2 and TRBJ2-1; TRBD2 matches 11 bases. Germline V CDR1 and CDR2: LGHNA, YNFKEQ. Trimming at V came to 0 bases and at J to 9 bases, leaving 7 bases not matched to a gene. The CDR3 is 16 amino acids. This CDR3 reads CASSQEVAGGVGEQFF. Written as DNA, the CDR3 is TGTGCCAGCAGCCAAGAAGTAGCGGGAGGGGTGGGTGAGCAGTTCTTC.

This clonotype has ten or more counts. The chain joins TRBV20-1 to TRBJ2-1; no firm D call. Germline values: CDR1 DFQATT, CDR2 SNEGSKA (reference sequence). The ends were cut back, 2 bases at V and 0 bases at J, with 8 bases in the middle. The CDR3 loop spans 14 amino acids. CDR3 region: CSARRLSSYNEQFF. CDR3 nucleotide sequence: TGCAGTGCTAGAAGATTGAGCTCCTACAATGAGCAGTTCTTC.

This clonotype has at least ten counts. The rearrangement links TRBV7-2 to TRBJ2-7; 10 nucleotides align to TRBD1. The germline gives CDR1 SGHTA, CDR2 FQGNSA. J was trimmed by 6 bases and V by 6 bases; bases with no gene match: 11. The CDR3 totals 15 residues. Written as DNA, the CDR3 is TGTGCCAGCAGTTCCGGGACAGGGGCTCGGGGCGAGCAGTACTTC. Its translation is CASSSGTGARGEQYF.

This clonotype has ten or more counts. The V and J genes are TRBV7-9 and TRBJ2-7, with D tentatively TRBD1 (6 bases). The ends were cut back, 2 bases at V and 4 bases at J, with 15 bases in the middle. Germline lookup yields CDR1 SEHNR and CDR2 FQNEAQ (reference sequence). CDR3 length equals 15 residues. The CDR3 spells CASSLKDRPPYEQYF. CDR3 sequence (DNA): TGTGCCAGCAGCTTAAAGGACAGACCGCCGTACGAGCAGTACTTC.

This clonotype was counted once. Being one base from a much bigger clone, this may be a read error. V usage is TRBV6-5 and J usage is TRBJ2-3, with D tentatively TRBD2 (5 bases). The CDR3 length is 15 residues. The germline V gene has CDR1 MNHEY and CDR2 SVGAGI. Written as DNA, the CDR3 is TGTACCAGCAGCCGGTCGGGGTCTAGCACAGATACGCAGTATTTT. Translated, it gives CTSSRSGSSTDTQYF.

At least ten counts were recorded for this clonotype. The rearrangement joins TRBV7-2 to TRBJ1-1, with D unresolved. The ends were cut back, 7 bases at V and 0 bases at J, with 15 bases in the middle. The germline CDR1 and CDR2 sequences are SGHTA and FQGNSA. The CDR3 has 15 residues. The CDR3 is CASTSHQAVNTEAFF. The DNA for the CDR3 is TGTGCCAGCACCTCGCACCAGGCGGTGAACACTGAAGCTTTCTTT.

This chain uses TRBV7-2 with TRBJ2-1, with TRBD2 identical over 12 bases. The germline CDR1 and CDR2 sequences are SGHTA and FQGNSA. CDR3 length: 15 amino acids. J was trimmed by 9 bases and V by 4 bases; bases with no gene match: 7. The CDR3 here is CASSWELAGGSEQFF. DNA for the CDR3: TGTGCCAGCAGCTGGGAACTAGCGGGAGGTTCTGAGCAGTTCTTC.

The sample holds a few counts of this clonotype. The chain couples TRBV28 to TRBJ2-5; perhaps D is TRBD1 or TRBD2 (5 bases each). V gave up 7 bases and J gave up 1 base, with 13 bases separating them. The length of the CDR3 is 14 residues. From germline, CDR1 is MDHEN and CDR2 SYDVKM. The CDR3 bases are TGTGCCAGCAAACCTGGGGGTGCCCAAGAGACCCAGTACTTC. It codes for CASKPGGAQETQYF.

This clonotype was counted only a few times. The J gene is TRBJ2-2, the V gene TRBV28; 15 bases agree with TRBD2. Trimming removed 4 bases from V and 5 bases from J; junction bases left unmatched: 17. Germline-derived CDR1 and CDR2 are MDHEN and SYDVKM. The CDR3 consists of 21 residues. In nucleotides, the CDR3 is TGTGCCAGCAGTTCCCCCTGGACTAGCGGGAGGGCCTTGGTTTGGACCGGGGAGCTGTTTTTT. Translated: CASSSPWTSGRALVWTGELFF.

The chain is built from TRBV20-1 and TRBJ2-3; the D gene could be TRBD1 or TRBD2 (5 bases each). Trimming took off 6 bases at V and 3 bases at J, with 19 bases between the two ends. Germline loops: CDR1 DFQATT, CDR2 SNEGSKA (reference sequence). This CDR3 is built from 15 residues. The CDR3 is CSAPKRQGRTDTQYF. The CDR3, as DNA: TGCAGTGCACCAAAGCGGCAGGGACGAACAGATACGCAGTATTTT.

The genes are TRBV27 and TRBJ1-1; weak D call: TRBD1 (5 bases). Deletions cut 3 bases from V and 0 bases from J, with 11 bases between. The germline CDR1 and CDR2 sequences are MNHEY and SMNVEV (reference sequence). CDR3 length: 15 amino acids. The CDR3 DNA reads TGTGCCAGCAGTTTGGGGGGGAGTCTGAACACTGAAGCTTTCTTT. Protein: CASSLGGSLNTEAFF.

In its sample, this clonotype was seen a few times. The CDR3 protein is CASSPLAETQYF. In DNA form, the CDR3 reads TGTGCCAGCAGCCCACTAGCGGAGACCCAGTACTTC. The chain combines TRBV6-2 or TRBV6-3 with TRBJ2-5; 7 nucleotides match TRBD2. The CDR3 has 12 amino acids. J lost 5 bases, V lost 6 bases, and 3 bases had no gene match. Per the germline V gene, CDR1 is MNHEY and CDR2 is SVGEGT.

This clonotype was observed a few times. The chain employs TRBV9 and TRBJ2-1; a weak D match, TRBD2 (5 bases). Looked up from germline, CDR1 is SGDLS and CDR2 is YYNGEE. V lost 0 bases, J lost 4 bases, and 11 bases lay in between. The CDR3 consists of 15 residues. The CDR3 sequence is CASSVGPRTYNEQFF. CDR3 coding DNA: TGTGCCAGCAGCGTAGGACCGCGGACTTACAATGAGCAGTTCTTC.

CDR3 residues: CASSPGLAGPTDTQYF. The CDR3 DNA sequence: TGCGCCAGCAGCCCGGGACTAGCGGGCCCCACAGATACGCAGTATTTT. V gene TRBV5-1 combines with J gene TRBJ2-3, with 12 nucleotides matching TRBD2. Germline lookup yields CDR1 SGHRS and CDR2 YFSETQ. V trimming: 4 bases; J trimming: 2 bases; junction bases outside the gene matches: 5. The CDR3 consists of 16 residues.

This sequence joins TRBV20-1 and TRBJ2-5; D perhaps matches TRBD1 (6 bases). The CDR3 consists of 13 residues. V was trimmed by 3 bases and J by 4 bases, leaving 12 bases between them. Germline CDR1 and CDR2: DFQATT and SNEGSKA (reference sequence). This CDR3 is CSARDTGRETQYF. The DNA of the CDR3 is TGCAGTGCTAGGGACACAGGGCGAGAGACCCAGTACTTC.

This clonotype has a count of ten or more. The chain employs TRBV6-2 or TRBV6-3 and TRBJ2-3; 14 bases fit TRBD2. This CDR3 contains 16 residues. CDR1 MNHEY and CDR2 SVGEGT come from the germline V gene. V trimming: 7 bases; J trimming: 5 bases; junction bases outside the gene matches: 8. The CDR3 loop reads CASTDGLAGGIDTQYF. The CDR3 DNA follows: TGTGCCAGCACCGATGGACTAGCGGGAGGCATAGATACGCAGTATTTT.

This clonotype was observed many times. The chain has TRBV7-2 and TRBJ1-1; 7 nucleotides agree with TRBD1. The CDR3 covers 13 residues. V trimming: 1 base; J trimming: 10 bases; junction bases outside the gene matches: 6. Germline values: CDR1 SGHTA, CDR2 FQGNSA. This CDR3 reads CASSLDRGSGAFF. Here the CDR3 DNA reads TGTGCCAGCAGCTTAGACAGGGGTTCCGGAGCTTTCTTT.

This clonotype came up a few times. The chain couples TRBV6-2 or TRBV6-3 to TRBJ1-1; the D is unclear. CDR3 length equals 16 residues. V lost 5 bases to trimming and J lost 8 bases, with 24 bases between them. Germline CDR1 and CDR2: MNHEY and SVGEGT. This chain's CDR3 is CASSNMSSLTSLEAFF. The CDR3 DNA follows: TGTGCCAGCAGTAATATGTCCTCTCTAACAAGTCTCGAAGCTTTCTTT.